The rows below give T cell receptor beta chains drawn from one sample of a study of blood T cell repertoires in COVID-19. The method was immunoSEQ multiplex PCR; TCRdb's version includes in-frame clones alone and lacks a portion of them. Among around 100,000 clones listed, 80% to 90% were seen once. Sequencing was performed on peripheral blood. The source is a man in his forties with acute or convalescent COVID-19. The CDR3 runs from the conserved cysteine through the conserved F or W. A D gene is named only where the DNA matches it firmly. Clone sizes are given selectively: once, few, many, or a class where the clone is expanded.

TRBD1,TRBV24-1,TRBJ1-1,-,CATSDQDRGKTEAFF,TGTGCCACCAGTGATCAAGACAGGGGCAAAACTGAAGCTTTCTTT
-,TRBV10-3,TRBJ2-1,-,CATQQGSSYNEQFF,TGTGCCACGCAACAGGGTAGCTCCTACAATGAGCAGTTCTTC
TRBD1,TRBV2,TRBJ2-1,-,CASVVPGQDHEQFF,TGTGCCAGCGTCGTCCCGGGACAGGATCATGAGCAGTTCTTC
TRBD1,TRBV9,TRBJ2-2,-,CASSWTGVTTNTGELFF,TGTGCCAGCAGCTGGACAGGGGTCACGACGAACACCGGGGAGCTGTTTTTT
-,TRBV7-2,TRBJ2-4,once,CASSLALAEVQYF,TGTGCCAGCAGCTTAGCGTTAGCGGAAGTTCAGTACTTC
TRBD1,TRBV24-1,TRBJ1-2,once,CATSVTGGGGGYTF,TGTGCCACCAGTGTTACAGGGGGCGGTGGCGGCTACACCTTC
TRBD2,TRBV24-1,TRBJ2-3,-,CATSDFGRGLKIILDTQYF,TGTGCCACCAGTGATTTCGGGCGGGGGTTGAAAATAATCTTGGATACGCAGTATTTT
TRBD1,TRBV6-5,TRBJ2-7,-,CASSLKDRGYEQYF,TGTGCCAGCAGTTTAAAGGACAGGGGCTACGAGCAGTACTTC
TRBD1,TRBV4-1,TRBJ1-2,-,CASSQEVQGAYYGYTF,TGCGCCAGCAGCCAAGAAGTCCAGGGGGCATACTATGGCTACACCTTC
-,TRBV4-1,TRBJ2-2,-,CASSHKTGELFF,TGCGCCAGCAGCCATAAAACCGGGGAGCTGTTTTTT
TRBD1,TRBV5-1,TRBJ2-1,-,CASSDSQGSYNEQFF,TGCGCCAGCAGCGACTCACAGGGGTCGTACAATGAGCAGTTCTTC
-,TRBV4-1,TRBJ2-1,-,CASSQGPGTYYNEQFF,TGCGCCAGCAGCCAAGGGCCGGGGACTTACTACAATGAGCAGTTCTTC
TRBD1,TRBV4-3,TRBJ1-6,-,CASSQDLRGGGNSPLHF,TGCGCCAGCAGCCAAGATCTTAGAGGGGGCGGTAATTCACCCCTCCACTTT